The present TCR beta chain was sequenced within a study of shared clonotypes between healthy human individuals. This clone was picked up one time. The antigen is unknown. General observations from the study: Large depth notwithstanding, sorted-subset sequencing proved incomplete by rarefaction. Tissue TCR repertoires likely differ from these blood-only repertoires.

Using immunoSEQ multiplex PCR, the repertoire was profiled, and TCRdb retains in-frame clones only, with some absent. In the table there are millions of clones, roughly 94% of which are singletons. CD45RO-negative, CCR7-selected cells formed the naive CD8 fraction, which excluded terminally differentiated effector memory CD45RA+ cells. Sequencing was carried out using naive CD8+ T cells sorted from blood. The clonotype was recovered from a man aged 18-30 years in good health.

This CDR3 is CASSGTGLGYTF. The CDR3, as DNA: TGTGCCAGCAGCGGGACAGGGCTTGGCTACACCTTC. The rearrangement joins TRBV9 to TRBJ1-2; 8 bases align to TRBD1. V lost 3 bases to trimming and J lost 7 bases; unmatched junction nucleotides: 2. This CDR3 contains 12 residues. Germline V gene lookup returns CDR1 SGDLS and CDR2 YYNGEE.